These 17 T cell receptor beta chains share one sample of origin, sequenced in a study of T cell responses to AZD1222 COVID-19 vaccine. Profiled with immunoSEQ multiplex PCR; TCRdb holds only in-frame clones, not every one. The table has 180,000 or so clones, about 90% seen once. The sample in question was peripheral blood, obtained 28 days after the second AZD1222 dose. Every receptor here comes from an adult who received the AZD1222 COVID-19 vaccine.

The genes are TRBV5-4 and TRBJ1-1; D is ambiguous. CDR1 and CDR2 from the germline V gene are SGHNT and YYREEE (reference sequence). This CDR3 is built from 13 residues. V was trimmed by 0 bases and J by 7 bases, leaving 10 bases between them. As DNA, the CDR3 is TGTGCCAGCAGCTTGGTCCCTGGGAGTGAAGCTTTCTTT. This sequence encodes CASSLVPGSEAFF. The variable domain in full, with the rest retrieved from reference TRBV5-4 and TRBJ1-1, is ETGVTQSPTHLIKTRGQQVTLRCSSQSGHNTVSWYQQALGQGPQFIFQYYREEENGRGNFPPRFSGLQFPNYSSELNVNALELDDSALYLCASSLVPGSEAFFGQGTRLTVV.

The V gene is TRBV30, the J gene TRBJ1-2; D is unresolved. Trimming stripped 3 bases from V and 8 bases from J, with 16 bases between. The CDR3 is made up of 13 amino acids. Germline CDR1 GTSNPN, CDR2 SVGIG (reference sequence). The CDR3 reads CAWSPQVSYGYTF. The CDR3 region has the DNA TGTGCCTGGAGCCCCCAAGTGTCTTACGGCTACACCTTC.

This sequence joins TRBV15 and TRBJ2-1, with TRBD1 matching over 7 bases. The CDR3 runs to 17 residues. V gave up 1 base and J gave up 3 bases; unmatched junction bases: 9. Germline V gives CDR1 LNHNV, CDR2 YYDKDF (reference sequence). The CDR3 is CATSRGEDRAVYNEQFF. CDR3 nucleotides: TGTGCCACCAGCAGAGGGGAAGACAGGGCAGTCTACAATGAGCAGTTCTTC.

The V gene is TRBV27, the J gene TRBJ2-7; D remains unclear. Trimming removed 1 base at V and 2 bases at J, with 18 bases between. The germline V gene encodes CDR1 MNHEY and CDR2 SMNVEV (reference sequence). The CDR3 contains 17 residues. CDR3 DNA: TGTGCCAGCAGTTTATTCGGGCGGCTCCAACAACCCTACGAGCAGTACTTC. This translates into CASSLFGRLQQPYEQYF.

The CDR3 reads CATSPGGPNTGELFF. In DNA form, the CDR3 reads TGTGCCACCTCCCCGGGAGGCCCGAACACCGGGGAGCTGTTTTTT. The chain employs TRBV19 and TRBJ2-2, with TRBD2 matching 7 bases. V dropped 10 bases and J dropped 0; count of bases not matched to a gene: 8. This CDR3 has 15 amino acids. The germline V gene encodes CDR1 LNHDA and CDR2 SQIVND (reference sequence).

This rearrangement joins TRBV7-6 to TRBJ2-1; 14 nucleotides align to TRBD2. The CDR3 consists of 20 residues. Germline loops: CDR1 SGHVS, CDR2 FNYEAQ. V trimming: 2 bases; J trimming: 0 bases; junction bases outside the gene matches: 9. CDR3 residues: CASSLRDGTSGSVSYNEQFF. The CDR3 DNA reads TGTGCCAGCAGCTTAAGGGACGGGACTAGCGGGAGTGTCTCCTACAATGAGCAGTTCTTC.

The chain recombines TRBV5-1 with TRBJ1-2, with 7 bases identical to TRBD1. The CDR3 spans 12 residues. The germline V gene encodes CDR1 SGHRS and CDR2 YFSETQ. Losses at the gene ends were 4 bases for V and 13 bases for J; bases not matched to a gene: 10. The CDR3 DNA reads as TGCGCCAGCAGCCCGAGGACAGGCTCCTCCACCTTC. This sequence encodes CASSPRTGSSTF.

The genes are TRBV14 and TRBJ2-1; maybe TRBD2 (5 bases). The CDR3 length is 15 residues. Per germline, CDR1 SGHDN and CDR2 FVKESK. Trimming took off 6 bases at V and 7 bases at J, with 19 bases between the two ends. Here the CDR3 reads CASSRVGVLKNEQFF. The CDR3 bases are TGTGCCAGCAGTCGCGTCGGGGTTTTAAAGAATGAGCAGTTCTTC.

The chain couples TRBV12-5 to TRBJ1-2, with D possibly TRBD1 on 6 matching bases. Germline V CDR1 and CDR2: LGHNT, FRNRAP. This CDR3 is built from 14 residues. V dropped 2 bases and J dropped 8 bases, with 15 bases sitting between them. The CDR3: CASGLRLGAEGYTF. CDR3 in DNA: TGTGCTAGTGGTTTGCGGTTGGGGGCGGAGGGCTACACCTTC.

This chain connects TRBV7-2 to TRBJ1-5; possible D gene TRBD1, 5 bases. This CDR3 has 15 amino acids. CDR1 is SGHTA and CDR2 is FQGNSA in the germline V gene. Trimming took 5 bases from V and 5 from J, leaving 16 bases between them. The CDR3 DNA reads TGTGCCAGCAGCGGCAGGGTTGGACAAGATCAGCCCCAGCATTTT. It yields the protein CASSGRVGQDQPQHF.

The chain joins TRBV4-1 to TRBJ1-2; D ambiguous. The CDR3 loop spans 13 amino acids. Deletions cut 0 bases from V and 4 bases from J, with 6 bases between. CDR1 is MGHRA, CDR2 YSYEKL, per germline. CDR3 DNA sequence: TGCGCCAGCAGCCAAGATGGTCGCTATGGCTACACCTTC. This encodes CASSQDGRYGYTF.

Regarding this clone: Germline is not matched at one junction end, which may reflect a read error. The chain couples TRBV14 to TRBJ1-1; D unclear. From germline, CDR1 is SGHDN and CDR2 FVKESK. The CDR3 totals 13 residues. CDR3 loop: CASSQADLAEAFF. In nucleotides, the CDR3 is TGTGCCAGCAGTCAAGCGGATTTAGCTGAAGCTTTCTTT.

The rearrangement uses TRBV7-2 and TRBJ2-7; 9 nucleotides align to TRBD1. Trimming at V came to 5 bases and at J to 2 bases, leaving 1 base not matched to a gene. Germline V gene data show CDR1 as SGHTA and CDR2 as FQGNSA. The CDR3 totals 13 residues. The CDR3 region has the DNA TGTGCCAGCAGCCGGGACAGGGCCTACGAGCAGTACTTC. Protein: CASSRDRAYEQYF.

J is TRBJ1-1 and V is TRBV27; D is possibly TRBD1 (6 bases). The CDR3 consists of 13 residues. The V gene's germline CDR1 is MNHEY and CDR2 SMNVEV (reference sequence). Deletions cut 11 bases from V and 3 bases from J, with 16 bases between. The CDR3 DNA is TGTGCCGTGCAGAGGGACACGTACACTGAAGCTTTCTTT. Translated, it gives CAVQRDTYTEAFF.

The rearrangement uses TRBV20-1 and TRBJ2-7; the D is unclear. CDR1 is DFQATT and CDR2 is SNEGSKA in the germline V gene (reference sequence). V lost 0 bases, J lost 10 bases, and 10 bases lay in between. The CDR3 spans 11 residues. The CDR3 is CSARDSPHQYF. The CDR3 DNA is TGCAGTGCTAGAGACTCCCCCCATCAGTACTTC.

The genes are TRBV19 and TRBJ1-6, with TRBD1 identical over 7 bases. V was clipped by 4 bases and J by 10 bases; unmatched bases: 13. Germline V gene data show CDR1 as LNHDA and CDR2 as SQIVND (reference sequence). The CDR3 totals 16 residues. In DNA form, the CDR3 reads TGTGCCAGTAGTACCGCAGGAAGGGGGCTGGGGTCACCCCTCCACTTT. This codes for CASSTAGRGLGSPLHF.

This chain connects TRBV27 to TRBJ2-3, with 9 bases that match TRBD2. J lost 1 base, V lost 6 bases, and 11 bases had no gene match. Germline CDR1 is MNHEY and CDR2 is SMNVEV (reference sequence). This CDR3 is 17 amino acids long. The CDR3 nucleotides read TGTGCCAGCAGATCCCAGTTAGCTAGCGGGGGCACAGATACGCAGTATTTT. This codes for CASRSQLASGGTDTQYF.